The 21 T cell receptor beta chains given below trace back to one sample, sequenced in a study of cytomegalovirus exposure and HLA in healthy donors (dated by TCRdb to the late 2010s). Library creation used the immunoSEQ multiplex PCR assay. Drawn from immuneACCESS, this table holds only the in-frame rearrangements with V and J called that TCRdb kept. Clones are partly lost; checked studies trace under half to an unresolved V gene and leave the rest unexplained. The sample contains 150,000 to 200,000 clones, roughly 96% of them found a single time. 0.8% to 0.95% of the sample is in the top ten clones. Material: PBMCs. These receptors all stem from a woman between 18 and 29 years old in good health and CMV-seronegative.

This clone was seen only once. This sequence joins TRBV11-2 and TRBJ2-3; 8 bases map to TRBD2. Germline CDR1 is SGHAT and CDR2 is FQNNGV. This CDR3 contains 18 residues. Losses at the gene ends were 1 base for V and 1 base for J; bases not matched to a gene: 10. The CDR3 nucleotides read TGTGCCAGCAGCTTAGTATTGGCGGGAGGAAGGGGCACAGATACGCAGTATTTT. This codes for CASSLVLAGGRGTDTQYF. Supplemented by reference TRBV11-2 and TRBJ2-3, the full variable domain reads EAGVAQSPRYKIIEKRQSVAFWCNPISGHATLYWYQQILGQGPKLLIQFQNNGVVDDSQLPKDRFSAERLKGVDSTLKIQPAKLEDSAVYLCASSLVLAGGRGTDTQYFGPGTRLTVL.

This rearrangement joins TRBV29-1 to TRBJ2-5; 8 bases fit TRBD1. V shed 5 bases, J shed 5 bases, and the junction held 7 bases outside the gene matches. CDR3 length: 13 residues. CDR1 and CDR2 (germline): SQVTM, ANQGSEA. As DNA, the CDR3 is TGCAGCGTTCCGGACAGGGCCTCGGAGACCCAGTACTTC. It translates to CSVPDRASETQYF.

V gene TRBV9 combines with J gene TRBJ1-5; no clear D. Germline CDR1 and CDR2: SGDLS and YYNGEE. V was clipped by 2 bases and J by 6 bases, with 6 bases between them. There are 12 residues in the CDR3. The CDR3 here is CASSVKCQPQHF. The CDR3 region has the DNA TGTGCCAGCAGCGTTAAATGTCAGCCCCAGCATTTT.

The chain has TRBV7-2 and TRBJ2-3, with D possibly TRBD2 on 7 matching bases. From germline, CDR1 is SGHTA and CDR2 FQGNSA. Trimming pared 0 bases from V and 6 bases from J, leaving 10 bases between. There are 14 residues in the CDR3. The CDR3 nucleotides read TGTGCCAGCAGCTTAGCGGGGGGGCACGATACGCAGTATTTT. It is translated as CASSLAGGHDTQYF.

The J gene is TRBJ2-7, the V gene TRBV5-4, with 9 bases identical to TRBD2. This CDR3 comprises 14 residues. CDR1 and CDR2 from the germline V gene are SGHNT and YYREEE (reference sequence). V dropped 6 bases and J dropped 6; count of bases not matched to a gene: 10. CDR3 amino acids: CASNHPAGGGEQYF. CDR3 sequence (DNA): TGTGCCAGCAACCATCCTGCGGGGGGGGGCGAGCAGTACTTC.

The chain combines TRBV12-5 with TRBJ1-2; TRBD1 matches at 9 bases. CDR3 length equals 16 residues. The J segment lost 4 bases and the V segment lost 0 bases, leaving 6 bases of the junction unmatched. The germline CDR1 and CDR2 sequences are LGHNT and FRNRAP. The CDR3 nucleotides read TGTGCTAGTGGTTTGGTACAGGGGGCTACCGTCTATGGCTACACCTTC. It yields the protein CASGLVQGATVYGYTF.

The CDR3 protein is CASSLTGIYNEQFF. CDR3 bases: TGCGCCAGCAGTCTGACAGGGATCTACAATGAGCAGTTCTTC. This chain uses TRBV5-1 with TRBJ2-1; 7 positions agree with TRBD1. Trimming cost V 5 bases and J 3 bases; bases outside gene matches: 5. CDR1 and CDR2 (germline): SGHRS, YFSETQ. The CDR3 is made up of 14 amino acids.

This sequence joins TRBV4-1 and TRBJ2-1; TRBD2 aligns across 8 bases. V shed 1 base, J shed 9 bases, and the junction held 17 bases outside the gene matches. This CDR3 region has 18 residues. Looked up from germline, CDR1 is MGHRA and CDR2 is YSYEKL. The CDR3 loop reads CASSQAGYGVAGRLEQFF. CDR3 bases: TGCGCCAGCAGCCAAGCGGGATATGGGGTAGCGGGGCGACTTGAGCAGTTCTTC.

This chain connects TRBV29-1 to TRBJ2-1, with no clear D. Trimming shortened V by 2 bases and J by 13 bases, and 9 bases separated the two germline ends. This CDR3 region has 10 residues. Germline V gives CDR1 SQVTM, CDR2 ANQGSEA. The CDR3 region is CSVESSPQFF. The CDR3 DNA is TGCAGCGTTGAATCTAGTCCTCAGTTCTTC.

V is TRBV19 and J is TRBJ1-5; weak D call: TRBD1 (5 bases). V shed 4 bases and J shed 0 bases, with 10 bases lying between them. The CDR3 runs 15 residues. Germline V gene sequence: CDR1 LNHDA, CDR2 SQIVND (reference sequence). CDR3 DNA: TGTGCCAGTAGTAAGACAGAGTATAGCAATCAGCCCCAGCATTTT. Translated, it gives CASSKTEYSNQPQHF.

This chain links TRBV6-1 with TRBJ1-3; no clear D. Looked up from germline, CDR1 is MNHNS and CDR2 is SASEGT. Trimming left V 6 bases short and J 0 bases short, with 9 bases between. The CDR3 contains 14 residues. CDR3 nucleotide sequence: TGTGCCAGCAGGTCCGGTCACTCTGGAAACACCATATATTTT. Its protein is CASRSGHSGNTIYF.

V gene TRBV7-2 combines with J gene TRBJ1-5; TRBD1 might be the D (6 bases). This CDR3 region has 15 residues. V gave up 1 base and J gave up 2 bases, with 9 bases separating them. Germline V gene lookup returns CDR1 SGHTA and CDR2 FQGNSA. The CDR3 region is CASSLGGQGNQPQHF. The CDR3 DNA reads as TGTGCCAGCAGCTTAGGGGGGCAGGGCAATCAGCCCCAGCATTTT.

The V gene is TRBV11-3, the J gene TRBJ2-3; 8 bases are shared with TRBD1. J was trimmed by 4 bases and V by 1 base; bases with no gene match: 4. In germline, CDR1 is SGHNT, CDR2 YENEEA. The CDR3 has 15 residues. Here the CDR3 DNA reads TGTGCCAGCAGCTTAGGACAGGGGTTCGCAGATACGCAGTATTTT. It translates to CASSLGQGFADTQYF.

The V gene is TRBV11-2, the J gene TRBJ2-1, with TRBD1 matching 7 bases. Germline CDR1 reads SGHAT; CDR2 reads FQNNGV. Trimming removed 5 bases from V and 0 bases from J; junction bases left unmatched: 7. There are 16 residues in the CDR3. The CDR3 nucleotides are TGTGCCAGCAGCCAAAGGGGGCGGCTCTCCTACAATGAGCAGTTCTTC. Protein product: CASSQRGRLSYNEQFF.

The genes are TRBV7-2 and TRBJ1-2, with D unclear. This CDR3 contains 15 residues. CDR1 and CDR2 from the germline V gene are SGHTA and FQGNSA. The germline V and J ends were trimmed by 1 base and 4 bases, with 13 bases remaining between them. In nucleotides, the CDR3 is TGTGCCAGCAGCTTAGAGATAGTTCCCCTCTATGGCTACACCTTC. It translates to CASSLEIVPLYGYTF.

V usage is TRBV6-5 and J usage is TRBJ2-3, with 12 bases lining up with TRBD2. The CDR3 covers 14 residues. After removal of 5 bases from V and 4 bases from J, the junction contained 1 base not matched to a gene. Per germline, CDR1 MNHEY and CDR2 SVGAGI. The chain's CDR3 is CASSASGGADTQYF. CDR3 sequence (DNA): TGTGCCAGCAGTGCTAGCGGGGGGGCAGATACGCAGTATTTT.

The CDR3 region has the DNA TGTGCCAGTAGCCCCCGGGACAGGGGGTCGGATCAGCCCCAGCATTTT. This codes for CASSPRDRGSDQPQHF. The V gene is TRBV19, the J gene TRBJ1-5; the match to TRBD1 covers 11 bases. V gave up 6 bases and J gave up 5 bases; unmatched junction bases: 9. There are 16 residues in the CDR3. CDR1 and CDR2 from the germline V gene are LNHDA and SQIVND (reference sequence).

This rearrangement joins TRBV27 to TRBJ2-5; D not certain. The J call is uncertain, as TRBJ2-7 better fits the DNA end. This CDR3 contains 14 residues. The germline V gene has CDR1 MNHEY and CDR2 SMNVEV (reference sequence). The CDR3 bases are TGTGCCAGCAGTTTATACGGTTCCCACTACGAGCAGTACTTC. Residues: CASSLYGSHYEQYF.

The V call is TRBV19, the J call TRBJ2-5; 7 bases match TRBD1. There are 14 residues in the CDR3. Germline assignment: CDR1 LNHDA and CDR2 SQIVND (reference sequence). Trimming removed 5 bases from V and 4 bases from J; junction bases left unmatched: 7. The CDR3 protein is CASSETGRVETQYF. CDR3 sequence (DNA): TGTGCCAGTAGTGAGACAGGGCGGGTAGAGACCCAGTACTTC.

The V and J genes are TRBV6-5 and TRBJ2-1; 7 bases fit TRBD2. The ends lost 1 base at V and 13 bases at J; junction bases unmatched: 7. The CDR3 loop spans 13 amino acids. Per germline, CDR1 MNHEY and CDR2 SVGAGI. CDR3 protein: CASSYFAGTIQFF. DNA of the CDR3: TGTGCCAGCAGTTACTTCGCCGGGACTATCCAGTTCTTC.

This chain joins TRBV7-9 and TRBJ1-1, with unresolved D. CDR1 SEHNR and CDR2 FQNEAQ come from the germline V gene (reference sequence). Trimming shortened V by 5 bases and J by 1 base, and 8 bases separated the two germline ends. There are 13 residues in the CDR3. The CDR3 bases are TGTGCCAGCAGCACACACAAGAACACTGAAGCTTTCTTT. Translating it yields CASSTHKNTEAFF.